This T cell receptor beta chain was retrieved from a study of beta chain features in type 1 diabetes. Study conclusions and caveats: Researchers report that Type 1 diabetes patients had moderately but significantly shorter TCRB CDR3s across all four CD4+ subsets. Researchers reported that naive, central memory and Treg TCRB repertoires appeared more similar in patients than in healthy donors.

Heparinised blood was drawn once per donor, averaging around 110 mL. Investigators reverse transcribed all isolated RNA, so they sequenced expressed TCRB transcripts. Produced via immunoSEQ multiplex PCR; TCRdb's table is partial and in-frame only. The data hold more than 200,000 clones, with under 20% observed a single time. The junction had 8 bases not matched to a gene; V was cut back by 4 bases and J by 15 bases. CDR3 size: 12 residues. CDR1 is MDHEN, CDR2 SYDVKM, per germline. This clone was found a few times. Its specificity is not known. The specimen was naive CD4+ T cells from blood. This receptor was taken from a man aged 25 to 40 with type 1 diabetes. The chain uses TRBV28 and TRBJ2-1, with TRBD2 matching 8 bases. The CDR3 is CASSSAGGYVFF. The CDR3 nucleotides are TGTGCCAGCAGTTCGGCGGGAGGTTATGTGTTCTTC.